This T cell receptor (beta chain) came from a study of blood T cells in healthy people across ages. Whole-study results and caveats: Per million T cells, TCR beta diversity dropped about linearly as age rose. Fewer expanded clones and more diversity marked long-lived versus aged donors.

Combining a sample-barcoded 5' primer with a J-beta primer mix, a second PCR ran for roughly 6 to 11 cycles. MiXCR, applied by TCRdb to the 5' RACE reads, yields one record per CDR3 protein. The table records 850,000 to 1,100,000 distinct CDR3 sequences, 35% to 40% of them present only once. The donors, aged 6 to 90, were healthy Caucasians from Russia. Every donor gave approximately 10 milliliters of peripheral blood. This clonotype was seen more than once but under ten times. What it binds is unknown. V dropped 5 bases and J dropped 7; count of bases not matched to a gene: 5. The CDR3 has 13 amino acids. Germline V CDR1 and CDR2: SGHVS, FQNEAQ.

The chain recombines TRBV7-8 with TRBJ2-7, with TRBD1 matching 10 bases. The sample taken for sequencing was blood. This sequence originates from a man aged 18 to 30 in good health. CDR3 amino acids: CASSDGTGVEQYF. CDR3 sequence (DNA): TGTGCCAGCAGCGACGGGACAGGGGTTGAGCAGTACTTC. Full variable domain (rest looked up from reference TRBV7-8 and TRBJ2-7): GAGVSQSPRYKVAKRGQDVALRCDPISGHVSLFWYQQALGQGPEFLTYFQNEAQLDKSGLPSDRFFAERPEGSVSTLKIQRTQQEDSAVYLCASSDGTGVEQYFGPGTRLTVT.